This entry lists 14 T cell receptor beta chains sequenced from one sample in a study of early T cells in non-severe SARS-CoV-2 infection listed by TCRdb under 2021. The protocol used for the library was 5' RACE. Instrument on record: NextSeq 500. Through fastp at Q25 and MiXCR, TCRdb rebuilt clones from the public reads, retaining in-frame beta chains. Records with the same CDR3 protein are collapsed into one entry carrying the most frequent genes and DNA. The sample data list roughly 62,000 distinct CDR3 sequences, and 7% to 8% of these were observed just once. The top ten constitute approximately 3.1% of the sample. The sequenced sample consisted of whole blood. These receptor sequences come from an adult who was a healthcare worker with PCR-confirmed SARS-CoV-2 infection or an uninfected control (not recorded which).

J is TRBJ2-1 and V is TRBV7-6; D is possibly TRBD2 (5 bases). The germline V and J ends were trimmed by 4 bases and 0 bases, with 10 bases remaining between them. The CDR3 length is 15 residues. CDR1 and CDR2 (germline): SGHVS, FNYEAQ. This CDR3 is CASSSEGRSYNEQFF. The DNA for the CDR3 is TGTGCCAGCAGCTCCGAGGGCCGCTCCTACAATGAGCAGTTCTTC.

This rearrangement joins TRBV19 to TRBJ2-1, with 8 bases identical to TRBD2. The CDR3 totals 13 residues. Germline V gene data show CDR1 as LNHDA and CDR2 as SQIVND (reference sequence). J lost 10 bases, V lost 2 bases, and 4 bases had no gene match. The chain's CDR3 is CASSITGGSEQFF. CDR3 nucleotides: TGTGCCAGTAGTATAACGGGAGGGAGCGAGCAGTTCTTC.

In this sample, this clonotype turned up a few times. The rearrangement joins TRBV7-9 to TRBJ2-3; no clear D gene. CDR3 length: 12 residues. From germline, CDR1 is SEHNR and CDR2 FQNEAQ (reference sequence). Trimming shortened V by 0 bases and J by 8 bases, and 6 bases separated the two germline ends. DNA for the CDR3: TGTGCCAGCAGCTTAGCGCCGGGTACGCAGTATTTT. Protein: CASSLAPGTQYF.

Comment on this clonotype: Given a much more abundant clone one base away, this may be a read error. The rearrangement links TRBV2 to TRBJ2-3, with TRBD2 matching over 9 bases. The CDR3 is 17 amino acids. CDR1 and CDR2 from the germline V gene are SNHLY and FYNNEI. The J segment lost 4 bases and the V segment lost 7 bases, leaving 15 bases of the junction unmatched. The CDR3, as DNA: TGTGCCAGCAATACGTCCCGCAGCGGGAGGAAATCAGATACGCAGTATTTT. It specifies CASNTSRSGRKSDTQYF.

Concerning this clonotype: A clone one base away is much larger, so this may be a read error. The rearrangement links TRBV9 to TRBJ2-1; TRBD2 aligns across 15 bases. Germline values: CDR1 SGDLS, CDR2 YYNGEE. There are 16 residues in the CDR3. DNA of the CDR3: TGTGCCAGCAGCACCGGACTAGCGGGAGGGTATGATGAGGAGTTCTTC. Translated, it gives CASSTGLAGGYDEEFF.

This clonotype has a handful of counts. This rearrangement joins TRBV28 to TRBJ1-1, with D tentatively TRBD1 (5 bases). Trimming left V 5 bases short and J 8 bases short, with 21 bases between. The CDR3 contains 15 residues. Germline assignment: CDR1 MDHEN and CDR2 SYDVKM. In nucleotides, the CDR3 is TGTGCCAGCAGTCCCTTTGGGGCGGGGACCCACGAAGCTTTCTTT. Translating it yields CASSPFGAGTHEAFF.

The genes are TRBV10-3 and TRBJ2-7; 10 bases align to TRBD1. From germline, CDR1 is ENHRY and CDR2 SYGVKD. This CDR3 is 14 amino acids long. The junction had 6 bases not matched to a gene; V was cut back by 6 bases and J by 4 bases. Here the CDR3 DNA reads TGTGCCATCAGCCCGGGACAGGGGATATACGAGCAGTACTTC. Protein: CAISPGQGIYEQYF.

This clonotype was seen at least ten times. The rearrangement links TRBV28 to TRBJ2-5; maybe TRBD1 (7 bases). Germline V lookup: CDR1 MDHEN, CDR2 SYDVKM. The CDR3 totals 23 residues. The germline V and J ends were trimmed by 6 bases and 5 bases, with 43 bases remaining between them. In DNA form, the CDR3 reads TGTGCCAGCAGCCCCGCCCTAAAGGCTCGAGCTGCGGGACAAACAGGGGTCGGGGAGACCCAGTACTTC. Its translation: CASSPALKARAAGQTGVGETQYF.

This clonotype was counted between two and nine times. This sequence joins TRBV7-3 and TRBJ1-1; no definite D call. The V gene lost 4 bases and the J gene lost 0 bases, with 6 bases spanning the gap. The V gene's germline CDR1 is SGHTA and CDR2 FQGTGA. The CDR3 totals 13 residues. CDR3 bases: TGTGCCAGCAGCTCGAGGATGAACACTGAAGCTTTCTTT. It encodes CASSSRMNTEAFF. The variable domain in full, completed from reference TRBV7-3 and TRBJ1-1, reads GAGVSQTPSNKVTEKGKYVELRCDPISGHTALYWYRQSLGQGPEFLIYFQGTGAADDSGLPNDRFFAVRPEGSVSTLKIQRTERGDSAVYLCASSSRMNTEAFFGQGTRLTVV.

The chain has TRBV4-1 and TRBJ2-2; 7 positions agree with TRBD2. J was trimmed by 6 bases and V by 0 bases; bases with no gene match: 4. Germline V gene lookup returns CDR1 MGHRA and CDR2 YSYEKL. CDR3 length: 15 residues. For the CDR3, the DNA is TGCGCCAGCAGCCAAGATGCGGGGGTCCCCGGGGAGCTGTTTTTT. This translates into CASSQDAGVPGELFF.

The chain links TRBV5-6 to TRBJ2-7; D not certain. Per germline, CDR1 SGHDT and CDR2 YYEEEE. Trimming stripped 4 bases from V and 2 bases from J, with 7 bases between. The CDR3 length is 12 residues. The CDR3 DNA follows: TGTGCCAGCAGCGTTGGACCCTACGAGCAGTACTTC. Translated, it gives CASSVGPYEQYF.

V is TRBV5-5 and J is TRBJ2-5, with 9 bases fitting TRBD2. Germline V gene lookup returns CDR1 SGHKS and CDR2 YYEKEE (reference sequence). The CDR3 contains 14 residues. Trimming at V came to 5 bases and at J to 5 bases, leaving 7 bases not matched to a gene. The CDR3: CASSWREGLETQYF. The CDR3 bases are TGTGCCAGCAGTTGGCGGGAGGGCTTGGAGACCCAGTACTTC.

This chain uses TRBV4-2 with TRBJ2-1; unclear D gene. The CDR3 has 16 residues. The germline V gene encodes CDR1 LGHNA and CDR2 YNFKEQ. V lost 0 bases to trimming and J lost 4 bases, with 13 bases between them. The CDR3 protein is CASSQDASSIYNEQFF. As DNA, the CDR3 is TGTGCCAGCAGCCAAGACGCGAGCTCAATTTACAATGAGCAGTTCTTC.

This sequence joins TRBV9 and TRBJ1-4; unclear D gene. V was shortened by 4 bases and J by 6 bases, with 28 bases between the two germline ends. This CDR3 comprises 19 residues. CDR1 and CDR2 from the germline V gene are SGDLS and YYNGEE. The CDR3 loop reads CASSSWAASGGSVDEKLFF. The CDR3 bases are TGTGCCAGCAGCTCCTGGGCTGCCTCAGGAGGCTCGGTGGATGAAAAACTGTTTTTT.